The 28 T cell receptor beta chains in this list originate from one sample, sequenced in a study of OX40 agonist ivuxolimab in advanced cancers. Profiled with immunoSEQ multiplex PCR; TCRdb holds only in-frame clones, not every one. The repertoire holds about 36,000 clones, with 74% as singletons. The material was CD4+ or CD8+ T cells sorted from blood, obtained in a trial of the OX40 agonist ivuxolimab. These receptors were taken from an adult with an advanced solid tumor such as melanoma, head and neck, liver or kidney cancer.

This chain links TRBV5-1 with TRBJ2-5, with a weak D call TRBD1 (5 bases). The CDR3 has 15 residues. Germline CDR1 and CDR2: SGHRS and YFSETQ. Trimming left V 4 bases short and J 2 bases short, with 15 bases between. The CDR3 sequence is CASSLGPGGQETQYF. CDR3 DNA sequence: TGCGCCAGCAGCCTGGGGCCTGGCGGACAAGAGACCCAGTACTTC.

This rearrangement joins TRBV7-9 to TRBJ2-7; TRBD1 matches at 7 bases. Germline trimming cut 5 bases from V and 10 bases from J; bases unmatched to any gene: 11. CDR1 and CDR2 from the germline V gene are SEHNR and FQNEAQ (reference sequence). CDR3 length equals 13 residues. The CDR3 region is CASSLSGQSLQYV. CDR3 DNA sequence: TGTGCCAGCAGCCTCTCGGGACAGTCTCTACAGTACGTC.

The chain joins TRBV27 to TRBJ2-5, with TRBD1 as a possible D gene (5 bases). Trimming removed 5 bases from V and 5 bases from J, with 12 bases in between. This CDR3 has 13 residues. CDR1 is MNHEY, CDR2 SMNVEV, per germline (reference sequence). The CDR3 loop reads CASSKAGLETQYF. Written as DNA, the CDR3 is TGTGCCAGCAGTAAGGCAGGGCTCGAGACCCAGTACTTC.

The DNA for the CDR3 is TGTGCCAGCAGTGAAAGGCGGGGGGGAGGCCAAGAGACCCAGTACTTC. This sequence encodes CASSERRGGGQETQYF. The genes are TRBV2 and TRBJ2-5, with TRBD2 matching 9 bases. This CDR3 spans 16 amino acids. From germline, CDR1 is SNHLY and CDR2 FYNNEI. V lost 2 bases, J lost 1 base, and 5 bases stayed unmatched.

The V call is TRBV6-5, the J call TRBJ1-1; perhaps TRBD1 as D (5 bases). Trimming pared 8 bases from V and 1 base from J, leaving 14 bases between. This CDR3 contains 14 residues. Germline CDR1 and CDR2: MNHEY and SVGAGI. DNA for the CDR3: TGTGCCAGCTGTAGGACGGGACGGAACACTGAAGCTTTCTTT. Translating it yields CASCRTGRNTEAFF.

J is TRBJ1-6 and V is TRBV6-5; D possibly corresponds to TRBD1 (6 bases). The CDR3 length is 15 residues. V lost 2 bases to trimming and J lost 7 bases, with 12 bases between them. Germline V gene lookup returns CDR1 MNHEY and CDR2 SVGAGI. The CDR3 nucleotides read TGTGCCAGCAGTTACGGGGGGCTGGGGAATTCACCCCTCCACTTT. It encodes CASSYGGLGNSPLHF.

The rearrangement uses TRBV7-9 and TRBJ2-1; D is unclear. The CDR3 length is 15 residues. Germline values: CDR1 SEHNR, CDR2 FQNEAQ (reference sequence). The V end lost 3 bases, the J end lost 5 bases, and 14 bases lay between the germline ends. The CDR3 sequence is CASSFLLAANNEQFF. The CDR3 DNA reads TGTGCCAGCAGCTTCCTTCTGGCGGCTAACAATGAGCAGTTCTTC.

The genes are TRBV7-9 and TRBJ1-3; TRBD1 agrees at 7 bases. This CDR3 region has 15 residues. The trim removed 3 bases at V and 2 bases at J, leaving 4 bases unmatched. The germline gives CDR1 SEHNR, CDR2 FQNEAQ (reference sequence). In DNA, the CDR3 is TGTGCCAGCAGCTTTGACAGGGACGCTGGAAACACCATATATTTT. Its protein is CASSFDRDAGNTIYF.

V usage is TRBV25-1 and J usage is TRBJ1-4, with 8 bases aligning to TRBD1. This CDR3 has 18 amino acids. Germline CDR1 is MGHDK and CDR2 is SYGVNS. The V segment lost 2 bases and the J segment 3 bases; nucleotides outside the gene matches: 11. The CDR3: CASSERRTGRRSNEKLFF. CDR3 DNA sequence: TGTGCCAGCAGTGAAAGGAGGACAGGGAGGCGGTCTAATGAAAAACTGTTTTTT.

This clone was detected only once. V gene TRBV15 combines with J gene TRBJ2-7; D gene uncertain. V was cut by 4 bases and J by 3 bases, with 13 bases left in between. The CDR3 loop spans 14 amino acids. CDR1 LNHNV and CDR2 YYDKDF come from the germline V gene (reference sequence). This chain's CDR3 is CATSTVYQIYEQYV. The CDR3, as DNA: TGTGCCACCAGCACGGTATACCAAATCTACGAGCAGTACGTC.

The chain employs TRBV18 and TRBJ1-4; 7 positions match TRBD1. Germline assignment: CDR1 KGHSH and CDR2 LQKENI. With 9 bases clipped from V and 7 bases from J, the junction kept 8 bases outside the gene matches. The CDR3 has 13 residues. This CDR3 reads CASSGGKAEKLFF. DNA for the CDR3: TGTGCCAGTTCAGGGGGTAAAGCTGAAAAACTGTTTTTT. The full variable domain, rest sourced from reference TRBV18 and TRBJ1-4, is NAGVMQNPRHLVRRRGQEARLRCSPMKGHSHVYWYRQLPEEGLKFMVYLQKENIIDESGMPKERFSAEFPKEGPSILRIQQVVRGDSAAYFCASSGGKAEKLFFGSGTQLSVL.

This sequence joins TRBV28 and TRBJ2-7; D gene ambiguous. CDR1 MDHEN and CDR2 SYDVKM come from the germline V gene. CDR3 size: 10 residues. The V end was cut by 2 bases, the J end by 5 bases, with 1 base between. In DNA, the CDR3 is TGTGCCAGCAGTTTAGACGAGCAGTACTTC. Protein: CASSLDEQYF.

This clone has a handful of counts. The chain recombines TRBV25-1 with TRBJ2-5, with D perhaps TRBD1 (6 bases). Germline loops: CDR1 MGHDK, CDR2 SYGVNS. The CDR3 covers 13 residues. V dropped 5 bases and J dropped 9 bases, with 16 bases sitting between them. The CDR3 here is CASSNAPKGAQYF. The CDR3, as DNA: TGTGCCAGCAGTAACGCCCCAAAGGGGGCCCAGTACTTC.

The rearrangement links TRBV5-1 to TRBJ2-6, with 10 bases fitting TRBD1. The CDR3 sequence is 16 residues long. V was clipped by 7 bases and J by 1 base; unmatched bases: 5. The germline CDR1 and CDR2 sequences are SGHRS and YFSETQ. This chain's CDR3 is CASRTGGSSGANVLTF. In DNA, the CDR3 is TGCGCCAGCCGGACAGGGGGATCATCTGGGGCCAACGTCCTGACTTTC.

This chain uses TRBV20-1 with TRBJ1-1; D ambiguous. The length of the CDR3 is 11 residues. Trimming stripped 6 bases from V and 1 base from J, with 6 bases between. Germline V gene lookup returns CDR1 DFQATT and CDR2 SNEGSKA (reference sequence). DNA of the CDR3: TGCAGTGCCTGGAAGAACACTGAAGCTTTCTTT. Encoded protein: CSAWKNTEAFF.

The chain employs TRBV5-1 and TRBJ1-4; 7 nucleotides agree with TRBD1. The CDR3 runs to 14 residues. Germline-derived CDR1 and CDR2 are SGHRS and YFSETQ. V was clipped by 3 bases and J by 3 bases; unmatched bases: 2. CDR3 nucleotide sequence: TGCGCCAGCAGCTCAGGGGGAGCTAATGAAAAACTGTTTTTT. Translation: CASSSGGANEKLFF.

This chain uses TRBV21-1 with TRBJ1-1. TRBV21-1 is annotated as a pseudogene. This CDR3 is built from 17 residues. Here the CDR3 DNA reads TGTGCCAGCAGCAAAATCCATCGGCGTACGGAGAACACTGAAGCTTTCTTT. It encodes CASSKIHRRTENTEAFF.

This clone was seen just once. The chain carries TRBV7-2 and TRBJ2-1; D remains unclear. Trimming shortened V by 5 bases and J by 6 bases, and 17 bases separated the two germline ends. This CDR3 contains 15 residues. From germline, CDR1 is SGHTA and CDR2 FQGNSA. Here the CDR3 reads CASSPILLQSNEQFF. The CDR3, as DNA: TGTGCCAGCAGCCCTATACTACTCCAGAGCAATGAGCAGTTCTTC.

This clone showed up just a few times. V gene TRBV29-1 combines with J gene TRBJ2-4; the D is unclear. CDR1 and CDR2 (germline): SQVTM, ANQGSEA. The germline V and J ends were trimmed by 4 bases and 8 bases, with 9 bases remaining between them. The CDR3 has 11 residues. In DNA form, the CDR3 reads TGCAGCGTTGTGGTGGCAGACATTCAGTACTTC. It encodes CSVVVADIQYF.

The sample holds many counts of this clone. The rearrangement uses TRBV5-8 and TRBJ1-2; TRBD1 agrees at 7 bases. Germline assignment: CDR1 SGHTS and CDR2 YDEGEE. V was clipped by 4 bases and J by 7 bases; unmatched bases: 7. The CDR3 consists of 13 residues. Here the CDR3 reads CASSLTGFFGYTF. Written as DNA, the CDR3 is TGTGCCAGCAGCCTGACAGGGTTCTTTGGCTACACCTTC.

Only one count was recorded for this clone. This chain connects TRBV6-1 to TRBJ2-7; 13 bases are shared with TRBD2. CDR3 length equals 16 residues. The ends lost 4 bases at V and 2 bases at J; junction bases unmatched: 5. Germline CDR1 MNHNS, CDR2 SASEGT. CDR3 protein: CASSVSTSGGTYEQYF. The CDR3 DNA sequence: TGTGCCAGCAGTGTGTCGACTAGCGGGGGGACCTACGAGCAGTACTTC.

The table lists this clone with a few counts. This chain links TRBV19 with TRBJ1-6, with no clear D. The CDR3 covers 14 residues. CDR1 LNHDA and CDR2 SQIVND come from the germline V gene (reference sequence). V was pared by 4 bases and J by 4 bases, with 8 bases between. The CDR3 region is CASSTTVYNSPLHF. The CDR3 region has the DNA TGTGCCAGTAGTACGACTGTTTATAATTCACCCCTCCACTTT. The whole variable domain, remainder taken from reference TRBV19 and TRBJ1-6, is DGGITQSPKYLFRKEGQNVTLSCEQNLNHDAMYWYRQDPGQGLRLIYYSQIVNDFQKGDIAEGYSVSREKKESFPLTVTSAQKNPTAFYLCASSTTVYNSPLHFGNGTRLTVT.

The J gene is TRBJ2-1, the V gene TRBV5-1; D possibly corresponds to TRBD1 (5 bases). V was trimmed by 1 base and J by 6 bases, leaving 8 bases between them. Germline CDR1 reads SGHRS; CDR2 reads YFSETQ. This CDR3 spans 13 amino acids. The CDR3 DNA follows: TGCGCCAGCAGCTTGTGGCAGGGCAATGAGCAGTTCTTC. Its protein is CASSLWQGNEQFF.

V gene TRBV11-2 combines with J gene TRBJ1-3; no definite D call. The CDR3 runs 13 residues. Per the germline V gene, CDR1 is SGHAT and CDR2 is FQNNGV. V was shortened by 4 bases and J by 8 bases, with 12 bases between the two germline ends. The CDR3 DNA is TGTGCCAGCAGCTCAACAGTCGCGGACACCATATATTTT. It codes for CASSSTVADTIYF.

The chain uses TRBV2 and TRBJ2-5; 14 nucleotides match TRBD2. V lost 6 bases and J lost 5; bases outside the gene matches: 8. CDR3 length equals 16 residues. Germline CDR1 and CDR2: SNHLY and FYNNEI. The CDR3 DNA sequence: TGTGCCAGCAGGCCGACTAGCGGGGGGGCCGGGGAGACCCAGTACTTC. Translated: CASRPTSGGAGETQYF.

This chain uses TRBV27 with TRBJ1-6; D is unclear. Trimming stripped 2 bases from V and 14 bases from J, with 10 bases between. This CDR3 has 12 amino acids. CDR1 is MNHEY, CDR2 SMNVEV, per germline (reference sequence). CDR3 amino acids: CASSLQSSALHF. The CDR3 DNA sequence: TGTGCCAGCAGTTTACAGAGTTCGGCCCTCCACTTT.

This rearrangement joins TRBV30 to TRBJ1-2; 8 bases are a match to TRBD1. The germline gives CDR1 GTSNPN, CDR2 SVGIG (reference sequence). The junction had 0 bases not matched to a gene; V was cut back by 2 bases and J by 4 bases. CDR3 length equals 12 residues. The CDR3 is CAWSTGGYGYTF. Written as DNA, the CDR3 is TGTGCCTGGAGTACAGGGGGCTATGGCTACACCTTC. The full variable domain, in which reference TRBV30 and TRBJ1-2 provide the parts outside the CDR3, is SQTIHQWPATLVQPVGSPLSLECTVEGTSNPNLYWYRQAAGRGLQLLFYSVGIGQISSEVPQNLSASRPQDRQFILSSKKLLLSDSGFYLCAWSTGGYGYTFGSGTRLTVV.

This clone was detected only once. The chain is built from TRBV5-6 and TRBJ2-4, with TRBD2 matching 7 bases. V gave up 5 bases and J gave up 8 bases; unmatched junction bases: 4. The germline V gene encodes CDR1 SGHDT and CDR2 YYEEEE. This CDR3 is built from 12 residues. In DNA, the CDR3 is TGTGCCAGCAGAGGGGAGGGGTACATTCAGTACTTC. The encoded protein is CASRGEGYIQYF.